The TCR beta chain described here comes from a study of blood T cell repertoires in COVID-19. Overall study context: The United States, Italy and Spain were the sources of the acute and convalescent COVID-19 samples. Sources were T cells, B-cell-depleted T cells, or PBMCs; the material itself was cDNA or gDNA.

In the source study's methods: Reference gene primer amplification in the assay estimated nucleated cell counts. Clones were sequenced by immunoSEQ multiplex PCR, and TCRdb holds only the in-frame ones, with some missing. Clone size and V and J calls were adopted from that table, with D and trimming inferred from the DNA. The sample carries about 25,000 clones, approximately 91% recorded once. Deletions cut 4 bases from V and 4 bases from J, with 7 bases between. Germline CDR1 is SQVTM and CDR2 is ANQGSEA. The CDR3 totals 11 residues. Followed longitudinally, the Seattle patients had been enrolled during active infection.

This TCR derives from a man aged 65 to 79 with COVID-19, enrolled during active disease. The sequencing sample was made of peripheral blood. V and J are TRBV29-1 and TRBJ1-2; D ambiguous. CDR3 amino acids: CSVAGSYGYTF. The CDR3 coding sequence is TGCAGCGTTGCAGGTTCCTATGGCTACACCTTC.